The clone carrying this T cell receptor beta chain has only one observation. The data belong to a study of blood T cell repertoires in COVID-19. In the study overall: There were acute and convalescent COVID-19 samples, and they came from the United States, Italy and Spain. Sample material is recorded as cDNA or gDNA derived from T cells, B-cell-depleted T cells, or PBMCs.

Per the original data handling: By means of reference gene primer amplification, nucleated cell counts were estimated. Clones were read by immunoSEQ multiplex PCR, and TCRdb kept only the in-frame ones, dropping some. V, J and clone size are those of that table, while D and trimming were read from the DNA. In the table there are more than 200,000 clones, around 83% of which are singletons. Looked up from germline, CDR1 is SGHDT and CDR2 is YYEEEE. V was pared by 4 bases and J by 0 bases, with 16 bases between. The CDR3 consists of 16 residues. The rearrangement links TRBV5-6 to TRBJ1-2, with D hard to call. The source of this sequence is a man in his forties with active or convalescent COVID-19. The sequenced material came from peripheral blood. The CDR3 region has the DNA TGTGCCAGCAGCAACCTGGAGAACTCTGCTAACTATGGCTACACCTTC. Its translation: CASSNLENSANYGYTF.